This passage covers 25 T cell receptor beta chains from one sample sequenced in a study of Graves' ophthalmopathy and Graves' hyperthyroidism. RNA transcripts were the template, and TCR beta CDR3 regions were amplified from them. Second-round multiplex PCR followed a first-round RT-PCR using HTBI primers. TCRdb re-analysed the multiplex PCR reads in MiXCR, keeping a single row per CDR3 protein. The sample gives 170,000 or so distinct CDR3 sequences, 30% to 45% of which show up once; around 5.8% is in the top ten. Sequenced material: peripheral blood. These receptors were taken from a woman aged 40 to 50 with Graves' ophthalmopathy.

This clonotype occurred many times. The chain combines TRBV24-1 with TRBJ1-2; no definite D call. Germline loops: CDR1 KGHDR, CDR2 SFDVKD. The CDR3 is 13 residues long. V was trimmed by 4 bases and J by 1 base, leaving 6 bases between them. The CDR3, as DNA: TGTGCCACCAGTGAACGAGTTAACTATGGCTACACCTTC. The encoded protein is CATSERVNYGYTF.

The chain combines TRBV6-2 or TRBV6-3 with TRBJ1-2; D not resolved. Trimming left V 6 bases short and J 4 bases short, with 9 bases between. Germline values: CDR1 MNHEY, CDR2 SVGEGT. CDR3 length: 12 residues. CDR3 bases: TGTGCCAGCAGGGACTCCGGCTATGGCTACACCTTC. It yields the protein CASRDSGYGYTF.

The chain recombines TRBV5-1 with TRBJ2-5; no reliable D call. This CDR3 spans 14 amino acids. Germline CDR1 reads SGHRS; CDR2 reads YFSETQ. V was trimmed by 3 bases and J by 0 bases, leaving 9 bases between them. As DNA, the CDR3 is TGCGCCAGCAGCTACGATATGTACCAAGAGACCCAGTACTTC. This encodes CASSYDMYQETQYF. Using reference TRBV5-1 and TRBJ2-5 for the parts outside the CDR3, the full variable domain is KAGVTQTPRYLIKTRGQQVTLSCSPISGHRSVSWYQQTPGQGLQFLFEYFSETQRNKGNFPGRFSGRQFSNSRSEMNVSTLELGDSALYLCASSYDMYQETQYFGPGTRLLVL.

V gene TRBV2 combines with J gene TRBJ2-7; the D gene is possibly TRBD2 (6 bases). The CDR3 spans 13 residues. The germline V gene has CDR1 SNHLY and CDR2 FYNNEI. Trimming took off 6 bases at V and 3 bases at J, with 12 bases between the two ends. The CDR3: CASSDGTDYEQYF. For the CDR3, the DNA is TGTGCCAGCAGCGACGGGACTGACTACGAGCAGTACTTC.

This clonotype was recorded at least ten times. The gene calls are TRBV18 and TRBJ1-6; a weak D match, TRBD1 (5 bases). Trimming took 3 bases from V and 4 from J, leaving 10 bases between them. The length of the CDR3 is 15 residues. In germline, CDR1 is KGHSH, CDR2 LQKENI. The CDR3 DNA follows: TGTGCCAGCTCACCGGGACGGGAATATAATTCACCCCTCCACTTT. Its protein is CASSPGREYNSPLHF.

This clonotype was observed a few times. The chain has TRBV6-2 or TRBV6-3 and TRBJ2-7; 7 nucleotides align to TRBD1. With V trimmed by 1 base and J by 7 bases, 4 bases remained unmatched. Looked up from germline, CDR1 is MNHEY and CDR2 is SVGEGT. This CDR3 is 13 amino acids long. The CDR3 reads CASSYLTGLEQYF. Written as DNA, the CDR3 is TGTGCCAGCAGTTACTTGACAGGGTTGGAGCAGTACTTC.

The table lists this clonotype with many counts. The CDR3 coding sequence is TGTGCCAGCAGTTACACCCGGACAGGGGGTTACGAGCAGTACTTC. Its translation is CASSYTRTGGYEQYF. This chain joins TRBV6-5 and TRBJ2-7, with TRBD1 identical over 10 bases. CDR1 is MNHEY and CDR2 is SVGAGI in the germline V gene. The CDR3 consists of 15 residues. V shed 2 bases, J shed 4 bases, and the junction held 5 bases outside the gene matches.

Details on this clonotype: At one boundary the junction diverges from the germline segment, which might be a read error. This sequence joins TRBV6-1 and TRBJ2-5; D gene uncertain. From germline, CDR1 is MNHNS and CDR2 SASEGT. The CDR3 length is 14 residues. CDR3 in amino acids: CAISESKREETQYF. The CDR3 nucleotides are TGTGCCATCAGTGAGTCGAAGCGAGAAGAGACCCAGTACTTC.

In this sample, this clonotype turned up many times. This chain connects TRBV11-1 to TRBJ2-7, with TRBD1 identical over 7 bases. With 2 bases clipped from V and 3 bases from J, the junction kept 4 bases outside the gene matches. This CDR3 spans 14 amino acids. CDR1 and CDR2 (germline): SGHAT, FQDESV (reference sequence). The CDR3 protein is CASSLRDRDYEQYF. In nucleotides, the CDR3 is TGTGCCAGCAGCTTACGAGACAGGGACTACGAGCAGTACTTC.

Many counts were recorded for this clonotype. This sequence joins TRBV30 and TRBJ1-3; D is unclear. Trimming took off 2 bases at V and 4 bases at J, with 15 bases between the two ends. The germline V gene encodes CDR1 GTSNPN and CDR2 SVGIG (reference sequence). This CDR3 has 15 amino acids. As DNA, the CDR3 is TGTGCCTGGAGTCCCCGTCGGACCCTCGGAAACACCATATATTTT. It translates to CAWSPRRTLGNTIYF.

There are a few counts of this clonotype. The genes are TRBV25-1 and TRBJ2-7; 9 bases line up with TRBD1. J lost 5 bases, V lost 2 bases, and 7 bases had no gene match. This CDR3 is 15 amino acids long. The germline V gene has CDR1 MGHDK and CDR2 SYGVNS. CDR3 coding DNA: TGTGCCAGCAGTGAAACCGGGACAGGGAAGGACGAGCAGTACTTC. This codes for CASSETGTGKDEQYF.

This clonotype was seen ten or more times. V and J are TRBV7-9 and TRBJ1-2, with no clear D. The CDR3 length is 13 residues. V gave up 2 bases and J gave up 2 bases, with 6 bases separating them. CDR1 is SEHNR, CDR2 FQNEAQ, per germline (reference sequence). The CDR3 loop reads CASSLRKNYGYTF. CDR3 bases: TGTGCCAGCAGCTTACGGAAGAACTATGGCTACACCTTC.

There are many counts of this clonotype. The V gene is TRBV28, the J gene TRBJ2-7, with D possibly TRBD1 on 6 matching bases. Trimming removed 7 bases from V and 4 bases from J, with 14 bases in between. Per the germline V gene, CDR1 is MDHEN and CDR2 is SYDVKM. The CDR3 runs 13 residues. Written as DNA, the CDR3 is TGTGCCAGCACCCCTTTTGGACAGTACGAGCAGTACTTC. Translated: CASTPFGQYEQYF.

This clonotype was recorded many times. The CDR3 protein is CASRETGNTEAFF. DNA for the CDR3: TGTGCCAGCAGGGAGACAGGGAACACTGAAGCTTTCTTT. V and J are TRBV11-1 and TRBJ1-1; the D gene is possibly TRBD1 (6 bases). Trimming removed 6 bases at V and 1 base at J, with 9 bases between. Germline CDR1 and CDR2: SGHAT and FQDESV (reference sequence). CDR3 length equals 13 residues.

Turning to this clonotype: One end of the junction is discordant with germline, which a read error may explain. The chain is built from TRBV11-2 and TRBJ2-7, with 8 nucleotides matching TRBD2. The CDR3 totals 16 residues. Germline V lookup: CDR1 SGHAT, CDR2 FQNNGV. The chain's CDR3 is CASSLESGSRWYEQYF. The CDR3 coding sequence is TGTGCCAGCAGTTTAGAGAGCGGGAGTAGGTGGTACGAGCAGTACTTC.

This clonotype was counted many times. The rearrangement joins TRBV19 to TRBJ1-5, with 9 bases lining up with TRBD1. CDR1 and CDR2 (germline): LNHDA, SQIVND (reference sequence). The CDR3 is 15 amino acids. J was trimmed by 2 bases and V by 6 bases; bases with no gene match: 5. In DNA, the CDR3 is TGTGCCAGTAGGACCACAGGGGGCGGCAATCAGCCCCAGCATTTT. It specifies CASRTTGGGNQPQHF.

This clonotype was seen repeatedly, ten times or more. The chain uses TRBV12-3 or TRBV12-4 and TRBJ1-1; TRBD1 agrees at 9 bases. The CDR3 covers 14 residues. V gave up 3 bases and J gave up 1 base; unmatched junction bases: 0. The CDR3 DNA follows: TGTGCCAGCAGTTTGACAGGGGGGAACACTGAAGCTTTCTTT. Translated, it gives CASSLTGGNTEAFF.

This clonotype was counted many times. The gene calls are TRBV2 and TRBJ2-2; either TRBD1 or TRBD2 may fit D (6 bases each). Trimming took 6 bases from V and 4 from J, leaving 15 bases between them. The germline V gene encodes CDR1 SNHLY and CDR2 FYNNEI. The CDR3 is 15 residues long. CDR3 residues: CASSFHREATGELFF. CDR3 bases: TGTGCCAGCAGCTTCCACAGGGAGGCCACCGGGGAGCTGTTTTTT.

This clonotype was seen a few times. The V and J genes are TRBV11-2 and TRBJ2-7; the D gene is possibly TRBD2 (6 bases). CDR1 SGHAT and CDR2 FQNNGV come from the germline V gene. The CDR3 sequence is 16 residues long. The V end lost 2 bases, the J end lost 7 bases, and 21 bases lay between the germline ends. As DNA, the CDR3 is TGTGCCAGCAGCTTAAGAGGTGGCGGGGCTTTTTTTGAGCAGTACTTC. It specifies CASSLRGGGAFFEQYF.

This clonotype was counted at least ten times. This chain uses TRBV10-3 with TRBJ1-2; 8 nucleotides agree with TRBD1. The CDR3 is made up of 15 amino acids. CDR1 ENHRY and CDR2 SYGVKD come from the germline V gene. Germline trimming cut 2 bases from V and 4 bases from J; bases unmatched to any gene: 6. The DNA of the CDR3 is TGTGCCATCAGTGAGGGCCCAGGGGGCCCCTATGGCTACACCTTC. It specifies CAISEGPGGPYGYTF.

The chain carries TRBV12-3 or TRBV12-4 and TRBJ1-2, with unresolved D. The CDR3 has 14 amino acids. The ends were cut back, 4 bases at V and 6 bases at J, with 15 bases in the middle. The CDR3 region is CASSYSGGLDGYTF. CDR3 nucleotide sequence: TGTGCCAGCAGTTACTCGGGAGGACTGGATGGCTACACCTTC.

The chain employs TRBV12-3 or TRBV12-4 and TRBJ2-7; D is possibly TRBD2 (5 bases). The V end lost 6 bases, the J end lost 3 bases, and 15 bases lay between the germline ends. The CDR3 length is 14 residues. In DNA form, the CDR3 reads TGTGCCAGCAGCTCGTACCGGGAATACTACGAGCAGTACTTC. Amino acids: CASSSYREYYEQYF.

The J gene is TRBJ1-5, the V gene TRBV28; the D is unclear. The germline V and J ends were trimmed by 9 bases and 1 base, with 13 bases remaining between them. Germline CDR1 is MDHEN and CDR2 is SYDVKM. The CDR3 runs to 14 residues. The CDR3 loop reads CASQLSRSNQPQHF. CDR3 sequence (DNA): TGTGCCAGTCAACTTTCACGAAGCAATCAGCCCCAGCATTTT.

Details on this clonotype: The CDR3 does not end in the conserved phenylalanine or tryptophan, so this is likely a read error. Because the CDR3's place on the DNA is in doubt, the DNA is left out and the CDR3 is given as listed by TCRdb. The chain uses TRBV2 and TRBJ2-5. The CDR3 adds up to 9 amino acids, both ends counted. CDR1 SNHLY and CDR2 FYNNEI come from the germline V gene. CDR3 loop: CASSDPIYL.

Ten or more counts support this clonotype. The CDR3 protein is CASSSVRTLKAFF. The CDR3 DNA is TGTGCCAGCAGTTCCGTAAGAACACTGAAAGCTTTCTTT. The chain employs TRBV6-5 and TRBJ1-1, with no clear D. Germline V gives CDR1 MNHEY, CDR2 SVGAGI. V lost 4 bases and J lost 9, with 15 bases in between. The CDR3 is made up of 13 amino acids.